The 21 T cell receptor beta chains below all came from one sample that was sequenced in a study of T cell clonotyping in hematopoietic cell transplantation. Method: immunoSEQ multiplex PCR; TCRdb's copy keeps in-frame clones and lacks some. This sample has tens of thousands of clones, with about 95% found just once. Time point meaning: recipient sample about 28 days before transplant, after cytoreduction. The sequenced sample was peripheral blood mononuclear cells, obtained before stem cell transplant. Every receptor here comes from a woman in her forties or fifties with acute myeloid leukemia. Some clones in this sample may be carry-over from other donors' samples.

The rearrangement joins TRBV7-9 to TRBJ2-7; no clear D. V was shortened by 1 base and J by 2 bases, with 6 bases between the two germline ends. Germline values: CDR1 SEHNR, CDR2 FQNEAQ (reference sequence). This CDR3 has 13 amino acids. CDR3 region: CASSLDPAYEQYF. CDR3 sequence (DNA): TGTGCCAGCAGCTTAGACCCGGCCTACGAGCAGTACTTC. Looking up the rest from reference TRBV7-9 and TRBJ2-7 gives the full variable domain: DTGVSQNPRHKITKRGQNVTFRCDPISEHNRLYWYRQTLGQGPEFLTYFQNEAQLEKSRLLSDRFSAERPKGSFSTLEIQRTEQGDSAMYLCASSLDPAYEQYFGPGTRLTVT.

The chain carries TRBV19 and TRBJ2-1; D unresolved. CDR3 length: 12 residues. CDR1 is LNHDA, CDR2 SQIVND, per germline (reference sequence). The V end was cut by 5 bases, the J end by 6 bases, with 8 bases between. CDR3 nucleotide sequence: TGTGCCAGTAGTTTGGGGTTCAATGAGCAGTTCTTC. It is translated as CASSLGFNEQFF.

The rearrangement links TRBV19 to TRBJ1-6; 7 bases align to TRBD1. Germline V gene lookup returns CDR1 LNHDA and CDR2 SQIVND (reference sequence). After removal of 3 bases from V and 5 bases from J, the junction contained 4 bases not matched to a gene. The CDR3 spans 15 residues. The chain's CDR3 is CASSILTGNNSPLHF. The CDR3, as DNA: TGTGCCAGTAGTATCCTGACAGGGAATAATTCACCCCTCCACTTT.

The rearrangement joins TRBV30 to TRBJ2-1, with 11 bases lining up with TRBD2. V gave up 0 bases and J gave up 7 bases; unmatched junction bases: 14. This CDR3 is 18 amino acids long. The germline V gene encodes CDR1 GTSNPN and CDR2 SVGIG (reference sequence). The CDR3 loop reads CAWSVLVGLAGGGNEQFF. DNA of the CDR3: TGTGCCTGGAGTGTATTGGTTGGGCTAGCGGGGGGTGGTAATGAGCAGTTCTTC. Using reference TRBV30 and TRBJ2-1 for the parts outside the CDR3, the full variable domain is SQTIHQWPATLVQPVGSPLSLECTVEGTSNPNLYWYRQAAGRGLQLLFYSVGIGQISSEVPQNLSASRPQDRQFILSSKKLLLSDSGFYLCAWSVLVGLAGGGNEQFFGPGTRLTVL.

The gene calls are TRBV7-8 and TRBJ1-3; 9 nucleotides agree with TRBD1. Germline V gene lookup returns CDR1 SGHVS and CDR2 FQNEAQ. V was clipped by 5 bases and J by 8 bases; unmatched bases: 7. The CDR3 loop spans 14 amino acids. The CDR3 reads CASSTGQGLDTIYF. In nucleotides, the CDR3 is TGTGCCAGCAGCACGGGACAGGGACTAGACACCATATATTTT.

The chain carries TRBV7-9 and TRBJ2-1; weak D call: TRBD2 (5 bases). The V end lost 5 bases, the J end lost 7 bases, and 12 bases lay between the germline ends. The CDR3 length is 13 residues. Germline lookup yields CDR1 SEHNR and CDR2 FQNEAQ (reference sequence). CDR3 loop: CASSPRARNEQFF. CDR3 nucleotides: TGTGCCAGCAGCCCGAGGGCAAGGAATGAGCAGTTCTTC.

This rearrangement joins TRBV19 to TRBJ2-3; 7 bases fit TRBD2. Germline V gives CDR1 LNHDA, CDR2 SQIVND (reference sequence). This CDR3 contains 15 residues. After removal of 3 bases from V and 6 bases from J, the junction contained 9 bases not matched to a gene. CDR3 sequence reads: CASSITETSWDTQYF. In nucleotides, the CDR3 is TGTGCCAGTAGTATCACCGAGACTAGCTGGGATACGCAGTATTTT.

V is TRBV28 and J is TRBJ1-2, with TRBD1 as a possible D gene (6 bases). The CDR3 covers 13 residues. The germline V gene encodes CDR1 MDHEN and CDR2 SYDVKM. The V end lost 5 bases, the J end lost 7 bases, and 14 bases lay between the germline ends. The CDR3 loop reads CASSGTGQAGYTF. The DNA for the CDR3 is TGTGCCAGCAGTGGAACAGGGCAGGCTGGCTACACCTTC.

J is TRBJ1-1 and V is TRBV5-1; 8 nucleotides line up with TRBD1. The CDR3 runs 19 residues. The V gene end was trimmed by 0 bases and the J gene end by 2 bases; junction bases not matched to a gene: 15. From germline, CDR1 is SGHRS and CDR2 YFSETQ. The CDR3 DNA is TGCGCCAGCAGCTTGGTGGCAGGGAAAGGACAGGGATCAAACACTGAAGCTTTCTTT. Translation gives CASSLVAGKGQGSNTEAFF.

This chain connects TRBV28 to TRBJ1-1; the match to TRBD1 covers 7 bases. This CDR3 contains 15 residues. J lost 3 bases, V lost 5 bases, and 9 bases had no gene match. CDR1 is MDHEN, CDR2 SYDVKM, per germline. The CDR3 DNA follows: TGTGCCAGCAGTGTCCCGGGACAGAGGGACACTGAAGCTTTCTTT. This sequence encodes CASSVPGQRDTEAFF.

This clone was detected only a few times. Other DNA sequences within the sample encode an identical CDR3. The V call is TRBV2, the J call TRBJ1-1; D is perhaps TRBD1 (5 bases). Germline loops: CDR1 SNHLY, CDR2 FYNNEI. There are 13 residues in the CDR3. Between the trimmed V and J ends, which lost 3 bases and 3 bases, there was a span of 8 bases. DNA for the CDR3: TGTGCCAGCAGTGAGAACAGGCACACTGAAGCTTTCTTT. Protein sequence: CASSENRHTEAFF.

The chain combines TRBV11-2 with TRBJ2-7; D may match TRBD1 or TRBD2 (5 bases each). The CDR3 has 16 amino acids. V was trimmed by 5 bases and J by 4 bases, leaving 21 bases between them. Germline V gene lookup returns CDR1 SGHAT and CDR2 FQNNGV. The CDR3 bases are TGTGCCAGCAGCCCATTCCGGGACCCAAAAACATACGAGCAGTACTTC. Protein product: CASSPFRDPKTYEQYF.

V usage is TRBV5-6 and J usage is TRBJ2-3; a possible D gene is TRBD2 (5 bases). V dropped 4 bases and J dropped 3 bases, with 18 bases sitting between them. Germline loops: CDR1 SGHDT, CDR2 YYEEEE. The length of the CDR3 is 16 residues. CDR3 residues: CASSRVGGLGTDTQYF. The CDR3 bases are TGTGCCAGCAGCCGGGTAGGAGGCTTAGGGACAGATACGCAGTATTTT.

This sequence joins TRBV30 and TRBJ2-4; tentative D call: TRBD1 (5 bases). Trimming pared 4 bases from V and 3 bases from J, leaving 13 bases between. The CDR3 runs 14 residues. CDR1 is GTSNPN and CDR2 is SVGIG in the germline V gene (reference sequence). The chain's CDR3 is CAWTAGDSKNIQYF. In DNA, the CDR3 is TGTGCCTGGACAGCAGGAGACAGCAAAAACATTCAGTACTTC.

The gene calls are TRBV30 and TRBJ2-7; D gene unclear. The CDR3 extends over 13 amino acids. Per the germline V gene, CDR1 is GTSNPN and CDR2 is SVGIG (reference sequence). V was pared by 3 bases and J by 0 bases, with 9 bases between. In DNA form, the CDR3 reads TGTGCCTGGAGCAGCCTAGTCTCCTACGAGCAGTACTTC. It codes for CAWSSLVSYEQYF.

The table lists this clone with a few counts. The same CDR3 also results from other DNA sequences found in this sample. The CDR3: CASSINRNTEAFF. CDR3 nucleotide sequence: TGTGCCAGTAGTATCAACAGAAACACTGAAGCTTTCTTT. The chain is built from TRBV19 and TRBJ1-1; D is ambiguous. Germline lookup yields CDR1 LNHDA and CDR2 SQIVND (reference sequence). The CDR3 sequence is 13 residues long. Between the trimmed V and J ends, which lost 3 bases and 2 bases, there was a span of 7 bases.

The V call is TRBV29-1, the J call TRBJ2-7; D is perhaps TRBD1 (6 bases). V was pared by 7 bases and J by 0 bases, with 10 bases between. Germline loops: CDR1 SQVTM, CDR2 ANQGSEA. The CDR3 length is 12 residues. The CDR3 sequence: CSARDNSYEQYF. In nucleotides, the CDR3 is TGCAGCGCCCGGGACAACTCCTACGAGCAGTACTTC.

The V call is TRBV27, the J call TRBJ1-1, with D uncertain. The ends were cut back, 10 bases at V and 1 base at J, with 13 bases in the middle. The length of the CDR3 is 13 residues. Germline V CDR1 and CDR2: MNHEY, SMNVEV (reference sequence). The CDR3, as DNA: TGTGCCACCTTCGGGGAGAAGAACACTGAAGCTTTCTTT. It is translated as CATFGEKNTEAFF.

The chain is built from TRBV11-2 and TRBJ2-3; 8 nucleotides match TRBD2. Germline V gene data show CDR1 as SGHAT and CDR2 as FQNNGV. The CDR3 extends over 16 amino acids. Trimming cost V 3 bases and J 0 bases; bases outside gene matches: 5. This CDR3 is CASSFTSGTSTDTQYF. CDR3 coding DNA: TGTGCCAGCAGCTTCACTAGCGGTACTAGCACAGATACGCAGTATTTT.

This chain uses TRBV19 with TRBJ1-5; 8 bases map to TRBD1. The CDR3 is made up of 15 amino acids. Germline V gene data show CDR1 as LNHDA and CDR2 as SQIVND (reference sequence). V lost 6 bases to trimming and J lost 7 bases; unmatched junction nucleotides: 11. Here the CDR3 DNA reads TGTGCCAGTAGCCCTGGACAGGGCTTTTACCAGCCCCAGCATTTT. Translating gives CASSPGQGFYQPQHF. The full variable domain, with the rest looked up from reference TRBV19 and TRBJ1-5, is DGGITQSPKYLFRKEGQNVTLSCEQNLNHDAMYWYRQDPGQGLRLIYYSQIVNDFQKGDIAEGYSVSREKKESFPLTVTSAQKNPTAFYLCASSPGQGFYQPQHFGDGTRLSIL.

V is TRBV6-1 and J is TRBJ1-5; TRBD1 matches at 10 bases. Trimming took 5 bases from V and 6 from J; bases not matched to a gene: 4. The CDR3 is 14 amino acids. Germline V gene data show CDR1 as MNHNS and CDR2 as SASEGT. This CDR3 reads CASSHRDRGQPQHF. The CDR3 nucleotides read TGTGCCAGCAGTCACCGGGACAGGGGTCAGCCCCAGCATTTT.